The 7 T cell receptor beta chains listed next were all sequenced from one sample in a study of Ad26.COV2.S vaccination and SARS-CoV-2 variants. Data came from immunoSEQ multiplex PCR; TCRdb stores just in-frame clones and leaves some out. The repertoire holds under 250,000 clones, with around nine tenths as singletons. Documented treatment: 15 to 20 received Ad26.COV2.S at low or high dose, single or two shots; roughly five received placebo; per-sample allocation not given. Sampling was done on day 63 after the first vaccine or placebo injection. The material sequenced was peripheral blood, taken in a trial of Ad26.COV2.S vaccine versus placebo. The receptor source for this set is a person between 18 and 59 years old who received the Ad26.COV2.S COVID-19 vaccine or a placebo.

The rearrangement links TRBV6-2 or TRBV6-3 to TRBJ2-1; perhaps TRBD2 as D (6 bases). This CDR3 contains 15 residues. Trimming pared 4 bases from V and 5 bases from J, leaving 15 bases between. The V gene's germline CDR1 is MNHEY and CDR2 SVGEGT. The CDR3 DNA reads TGTGCCAGCAGTTCCCACGGGAGCGGAAACAATGAGCAGTTCTTC. This gives the protein CASSSHGSGNNEQFF.

The rearrangement joins TRBV19 to TRBJ2-5; 9 nucleotides line up with TRBD1. Looked up from germline, CDR1 is LNHDA and CDR2 is SQIVND (reference sequence). This CDR3 region has 13 residues. V gave up 4 bases and J gave up 5 bases; unmatched junction bases: 2. The DNA for the CDR3 is TGTGCCAGTAGTAGGGGGACAGGGGAGACCCAGTACTTC. Translated: CASSRGTGETQYF. The full variable domain, completed using reference TRBV19 and TRBJ2-5, is DGGITQSPKYLFRKEGQNVTLSCEQNLNHDAMYWYRQDPGQGLRLIYYSQIVNDFQKGDIAEGYSVSREKKESFPLTVTSAQKNPTAFYLCASSRGTGETQYFGPGTRLLVL.

This chain connects TRBV19 to TRBJ2-3; maybe TRBD1 (5 bases). The germline CDR1 and CDR2 sequences are LNHDA and SQIVND (reference sequence). The CDR3 covers 15 residues. V lost 1 base and J 4 bases, leaving 12 bases between the germline ends. The CDR3 is CASSIGRGAADTQYF. In DNA form, the CDR3 reads TGTGCCAGTAGTATAGGAAGGGGCGCGGCAGATACGCAGTATTTT.

This clone has a single count. This chain uses TRBV9 with TRBJ1-2; 7 bases are a match to TRBD1. From germline, CDR1 is SGDLS and CDR2 YYNGEE. V lost 3 bases, J lost 7 bases, and 9 bases stayed unmatched. This CDR3 has 14 amino acids. The CDR3 DNA follows: TGTGCCAGCAGCGGACAGGGAGGTATAGGTGGCTACACCTTC. It yields the protein CASSGQGGIGGYTF. Variable domain in full (rest from reference TRBV9 and TRBJ1-2): DSGVTQTPKHLITATGQRVTLRCSPRSGDLSVYWYQQSLDQGLQFLIQYYNGEERAKGNILERFSAQQFPDLHSELNLSSLELGDSALYFCASSGQGGIGGYTFGSGTRLTVV.

The rearrangement links TRBV7-6 to TRBJ2-5, with D tentatively TRBD2 (6 bases). Germline lookup yields CDR1 SGHVS and CDR2 FNYEAQ. The CDR3 sequence is 15 residues long. The V end lost 5 bases, the J end lost 0 bases, and 13 bases lay between the germline ends. CDR3 DNA sequence: TGTGCCAGCAGCAGATGGGGGGTCGACCAAGAGACCCAGTACTTC. This sequence encodes CASSRWGVDQETQYF.

J is TRBJ1-2 and V is TRBV7-2; possibly TRBD1 for D (5 bases). V shed 4 bases and J shed 4 bases, with 16 bases lying between them. This CDR3 is 15 amino acids long. Germline CDR1 SGHTA, CDR2 FQGNSA. CDR3 nucleotide sequence: TGTGCCAGCAGCTCCCGGACTCCGAGGGGCTATGGCTACACCTTC. The encoded protein is CASSSRTPRGYGYTF.

The V gene is TRBV3-1 (or the pseudogene TRBV3-2), the J gene TRBJ2-5; a possible D gene is TRBD2 (5 bases). V was cut by 2 bases and J by 2 bases, with 12 bases left in between. Germline V CDR1 and CDR2: LGHDT, YNNKEL (reference sequence). CDR3 length: 15 residues. The CDR3, as DNA: TGTGCCAGCAGCCAAAGGGTGGACTTGCAAGAGACCCAGTACTTC. This translates into CASSQRVDLQETQYF.